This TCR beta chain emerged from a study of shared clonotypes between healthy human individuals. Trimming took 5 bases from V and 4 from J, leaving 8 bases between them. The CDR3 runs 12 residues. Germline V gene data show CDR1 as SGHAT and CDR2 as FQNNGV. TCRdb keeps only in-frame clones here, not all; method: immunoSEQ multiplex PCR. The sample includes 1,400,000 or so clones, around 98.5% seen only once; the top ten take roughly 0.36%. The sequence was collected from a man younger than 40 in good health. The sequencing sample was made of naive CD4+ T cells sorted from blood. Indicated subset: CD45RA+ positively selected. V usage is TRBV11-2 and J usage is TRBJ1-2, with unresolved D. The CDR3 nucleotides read TGTGCCAGCAGCCCCAAAACCTATGGCTACACCTTC. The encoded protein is CASSPKTYGYTF.